The 6 T cell receptor beta chains listed next were all sequenced from one sample in a study of T cells in localized non-small cell lung cancer. The repertoire was sequenced with immunoSEQ multiplex PCR; TCRdb's copy has only in-frame clones and lacks some. The sample records about 83,000 clones, 75% to 85% being singletons. The source material was peripheral blood, sampled before any cancer treatment. The receptor set was obtained from a female donor aged 60 or older with stage I lung adenocarcinoma.

The chain combines TRBV7-3 with TRBJ2-1; 7 nucleotides match TRBD2. The V segment lost 5 bases and the J segment 10 bases; nucleotides outside the gene matches: 14. CDR3 length equals 15 residues. Per germline, CDR1 SGHTA and CDR2 FQGTGA. CDR3 sequence: CASSPSSSGRGEQFF. The CDR3 coding sequence is TGTGCCAGCAGCCCCAGCTCCAGCGGGCGGGGGGAGCAGTTCTTC.

This clone has a single count. This sequence joins TRBV5-1 and TRBJ2-2; D may be TRBD1 (6 bases). The CDR3 loop spans 17 amino acids. The V and J ends lost 4 bases and 3 bases respectively, with 19 bases between them. Germline V gene sequence: CDR1 SGHRS, CDR2 YFSETQ. The CDR3 sequence is CASSARAGAAHTGELFF. The CDR3 region has the DNA TGCGCCAGCAGCGCAAGAGCAGGGGCCGCCCACACCGGGGAGCTGTTTTTT.

This clone was counted only a few times. The chain combines TRBV5-1 with TRBJ1-6; TRBD1 matches 7 bases. The CDR3 totals 15 residues. The V gene end was trimmed by 3 bases and the J gene end by 7 bases; junction bases not matched to a gene: 7. CDR1 and CDR2 from the germline V gene are SGHRS and YFSETQ. CDR3: CASSSTGSANSPLHF. The DNA of the CDR3 is TGCGCCAGCAGCTCGACAGGGAGTGCGAATTCACCCCTCCACTTT. The full variable domain, completed using reference TRBV5-1 and TRBJ1-6, is KAGVTQTPRYLIKTRGQQVTLSCSPISGHRSVSWYQQTPGQGLQFLFEYFSETQRNKGNFPGRFSGRQFSNSRSEMNVSTLELGDSALYLCASSSTGSANSPLHFGNGTRLTVT.

This rearrangement joins TRBV5-4 to TRBJ2-1, with 9 bases fitting TRBD2. Germline V gene sequence: CDR1 SGHNT, CDR2 YYREEE (reference sequence). The CDR3 has 16 amino acids. The V and J ends lost 0 bases and 7 bases, in that order; junction bases with no gene match: 8. CDR3 sequence reads: CASSLVAGGPRNEQFF. Here the CDR3 DNA reads TGTGCCAGCAGCTTGGTGGCGGGGGGGCCGCGGAATGAGCAGTTCTTC.

The chain employs TRBV19 and TRBJ2-1; TRBD2 aligns across 13 bases. CDR1 and CDR2 from the germline V gene are LNHDA and SQIVND (reference sequence). The CDR3 spans 14 residues. J gave up 5 bases and V 6 bases, and 1 base lay outside the gene matches. The CDR3 nucleotides are TGTGCCAGTAGCGGGACTAGCGGGAACAATGAGCAGTTCTTC. This codes for CASSGTSGNNEQFF.

In DNA, the CDR3 is TGCGCCAGCAGCCAAGTGACAGCTGAGAATGAGCAGTTCTTC. Translation gives CASSQVTAENEQFF. V gene TRBV4-1 combines with J gene TRBJ2-1; perhaps TRBD1 as D (5 bases). Germline V gene lookup returns CDR1 MGHRA and CDR2 YSYEKL. Trimming took 1 base from V and 7 from J, leaving 11 bases between them. The CDR3 is 14 amino acids.